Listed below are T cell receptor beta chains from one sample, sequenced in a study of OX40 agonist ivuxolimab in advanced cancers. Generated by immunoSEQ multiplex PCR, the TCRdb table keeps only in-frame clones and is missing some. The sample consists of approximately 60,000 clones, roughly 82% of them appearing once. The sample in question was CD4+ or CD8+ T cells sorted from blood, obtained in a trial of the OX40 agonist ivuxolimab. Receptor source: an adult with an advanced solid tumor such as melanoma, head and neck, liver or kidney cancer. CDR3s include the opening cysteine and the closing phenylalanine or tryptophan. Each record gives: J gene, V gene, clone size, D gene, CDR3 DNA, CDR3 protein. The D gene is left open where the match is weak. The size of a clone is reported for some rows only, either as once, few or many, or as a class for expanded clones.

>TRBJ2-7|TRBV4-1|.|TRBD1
TGCGCCAGCAGCCAAGAGGGGACAGGACCCTACGAGCAGTACTTC
CASSQEGTGPYEQYF
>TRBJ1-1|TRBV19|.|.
TGTGCCAGTAGGGGAGACTCCCTACGGGTGAACACTGAAGCTTTCTTT
CASRGDSLRVNTEAFF
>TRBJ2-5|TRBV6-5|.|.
TGTGCCAGCAAAAGGGGAATATCCCAAGAGACCCAGTACTTC
CASKRGISQETQYF
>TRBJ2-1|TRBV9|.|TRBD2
TGTGCCAGCAGCGTAATCGGGACTAGCGGGTCGAGCTCCTACAATGAGCAGTTCTTC
CASSVIGTSGSSSYNEQFF
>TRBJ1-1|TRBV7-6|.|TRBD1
TGTGCCAGCAGCTATCACCCATGGACAGGGGGAACTGAAGCTTTCTTT
CASSYHPWTGGTEAFF
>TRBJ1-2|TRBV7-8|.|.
TGTGCCAGCAGCTTAGTCCCGGGTTTGGATGGCTACACCTTC
CASSLVPGLDGYTF
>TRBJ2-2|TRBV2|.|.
TGTGCCAGCCGCAAGGGCGACCCCGGGGAGCTGTTTTTT
CASRKGDPGELFF
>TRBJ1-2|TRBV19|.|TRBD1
TGTGCCAGTAGTCAGGGGGAAGGCTATGGCTACACCTTC
CASSQGEGYGYTF
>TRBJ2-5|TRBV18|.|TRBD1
TGTGCCAGCTCACCTGGGACAGGGGAAGAGACCCAGTACTTC
CASSPGTGEETQYF
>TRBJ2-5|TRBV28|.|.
TGTGCCAGCAGCACGCCAAAAGTTGGAGGGCCGGGGACCCAGTACTTC
CASSTPKVGGPGTQYF
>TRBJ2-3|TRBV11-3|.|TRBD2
TGTGCCAGCAGCCCTCCGGGACTAGCGGCCTCCACAGATACGCAGTATTTT
CASSPPGLAASTDTQYF
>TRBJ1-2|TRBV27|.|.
TGTGCCAGCAGTTTAAGGGGATCTGGCTACACCTTC
CASSLRGSGYTF
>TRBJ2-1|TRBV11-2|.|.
TGTGCCAGCAGTCCCTTTGGCACAGGGATACAGTTCTTC
CASSPFGTGIQFF
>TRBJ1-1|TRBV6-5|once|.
TGTGCCAGCAGTTACCTCCGCACCACTGAAGCTTTCTTT
CASSYLRTTEAFF
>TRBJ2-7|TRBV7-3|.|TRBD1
TGTGCCAGCAGCTTAACGCCCCCCGGACAGGGGGCTGTCTACGAGCAGTACTTC
CASSLTPPGQGAVYEQYF
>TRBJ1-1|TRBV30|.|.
TGTGCCTGGAGTCCTTCCTCCGGGACTGAAGCTTTCTTT
CAWSPSSGTEAFF
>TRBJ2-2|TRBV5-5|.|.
TGTGCCAGCAGCTTGATGGCCACGAACACCGGGGAGCTGTTTTTT
CASSLMATNTGELFF
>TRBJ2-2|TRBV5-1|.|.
TGCGCCAGCAAGGATAAGACAGCGAACACCGGGGAGCTGTTTTTT
CASKDKTANTGELFF
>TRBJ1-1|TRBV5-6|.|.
TGTGCCAGCAGCTTGGGGAGGGGGGCCAACACTGAAGCTTTCTTT
CASSLGRGANTEAFF
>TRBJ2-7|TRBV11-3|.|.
TGTGCCAGCAGCTTAGCTAGCGAGATCTACGAGCAGTACTTC
CASSLASEIYEQYF
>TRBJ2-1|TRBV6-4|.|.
TGTGCCAGCAGTGTTGTCGGGGGCGCTGAGCAGTTCTTC
CASSVVGGAEQFF
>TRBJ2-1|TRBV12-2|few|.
TGTGCAAGTCGCTTAGGGGCTAGCGAGCACTACAATGAGCAGTTCTTC
CASRLGASEHYNEQFF
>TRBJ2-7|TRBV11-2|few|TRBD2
TGTGCCAGCAGCTTAGATGGGCGGGAGGGCTCCTACGAGCAGTACTTC
CASSLDGREGSYEQYF
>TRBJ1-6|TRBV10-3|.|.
TGTGCCATCAGGTCCAAGGGTCTTGATTCACCCCTCCACTTT
CAIRSKGLDSPLHF
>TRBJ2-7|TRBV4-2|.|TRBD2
TGTGCCAGCAGCCAAGATCGGGGGGTTTCTCGCTCCTACGAGCAGTACTTC
CASSQDRGVSRSYEQYF
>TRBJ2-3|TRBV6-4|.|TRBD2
TGTGCCAGCAGCGAAACTAGCGGGGAAGGTGCGCAGTATTTT
CASSETSGEGAQYF
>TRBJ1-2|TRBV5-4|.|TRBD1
TGTGCCAGCAGACTTCTACAGGGGACAATTGGCTACACCTTC
CASRLLQGTIGYTF
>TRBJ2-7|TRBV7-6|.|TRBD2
TGTGCCAGCAGCTTTACCGGGACTAGCGACTACGAGCAGTACTTC
CASSFTGTSDYEQYF
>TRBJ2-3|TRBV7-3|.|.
TGTGCCAGCAGCTTACGTACTAGCACAGATACGCAGTATTTT
CASSLRTSTDTQYF
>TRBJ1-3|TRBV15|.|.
TGTGCCACCAGCAGAGCCAGGGCTGGAAACACCATATATTTT
CATSRARAGNTIYF
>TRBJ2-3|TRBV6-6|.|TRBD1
TGTGCCAGCAGTCCCGGGACAGGTTTTTCAGCAGATACGCAGTATTTT
CASSPGTGFSADTQYF
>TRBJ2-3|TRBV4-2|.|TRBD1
TGTGCCAGCGGATCGGACAGGGGAAAAATGGAAGATACGCAGTATTTT
CASGSDRGKMEDTQYF
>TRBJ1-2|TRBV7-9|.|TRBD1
TGTGCCAGCAGCCCACGGACAGGGAAGAGGGGCTACACCTTC
CASSPRTGKRGYTF
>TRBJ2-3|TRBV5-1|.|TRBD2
TGCGCCAGCAGCTTCCCTAGCGGGGGGGCAGATACGCAGTATTTT
CASSFPSGGADTQYF
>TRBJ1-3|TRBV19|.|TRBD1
TGTGCCAGTACCGAGACAGGGAGAAGGGCGCGCTCTGGAAACACCATATATTTT
CASTETGRRARSGNTIYF
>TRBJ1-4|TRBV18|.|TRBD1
TGTGCCAGCTCACCACCTGTCAGGGGGCACGAAAAACTGTTTTTT
CASSPPVRGHEKLFF
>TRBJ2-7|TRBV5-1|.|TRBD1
TGCGCCAGCAGCTTGGGGGTCAGGGGGCACGAGCAGTACTTC
CASSLGVRGHEQYF
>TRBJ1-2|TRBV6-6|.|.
TGTGCCAGCACCCCGTTCGACGGAGCTTATGGCTACACCTTC
CASTPFDGAYGYTF
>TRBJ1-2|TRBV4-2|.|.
TGTGCCAGCAGCCAAGTGGTTCAGGGTGGCGGCTACACCTTC
CASSQVVQGGGYTF
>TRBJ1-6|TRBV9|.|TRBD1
TGTGCCAGCAGCGCGGGACAGCAATCACCCCTCCACTTT
CASSAGQQSPLHF
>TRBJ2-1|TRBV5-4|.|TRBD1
TGTGCCAGCAGCTTGACGGGACAGGCGTACAATGAGCAGTTCTTC
CASSLTGQAYNEQFF
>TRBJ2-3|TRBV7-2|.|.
TGTGCCAGCACTCACCCCGGACGCGTCGCTAGCACAGATACGCAGTATTTT
CASTHPGRVASTDTQYF
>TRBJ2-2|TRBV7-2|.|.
TGTGCCAGCAGCTTCCTTGGACAGAACACCGGGGAGCTGTTTTTT
CASSFLGQNTGELFF
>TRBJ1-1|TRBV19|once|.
TGTGCCAGTAGCCCAGCGGGGGGGCGGGGATCCGTGAACACTGAAGCTTTCTTT
CASSPAGGRGSVNTEAFF